The T cell receptor (beta chain) described here comes from a study of cytomegalovirus exposure and HLA in healthy donors. Study conclusions and caveats: CMV serostatus was the only recorded immune exposure for donors.

13 Jbeta primers and 60 Vbeta primers were used for the PCR. Libraries were prepared by immunoSEQ multiplex PCR; TCRdb keeps only in-frame clonotypes and omits some of them. The repertoire has tens of thousands of clones, roughly four fifths of them found once; the top ten carry about 1.9%. On this clone itself: Its specificity is unknown.

Nominal health characterized the donors when sampled, though unrecorded immune exposures were likely. Sequences were obtained from PBMCs. The receptor comes from a man between 18 and 35 years old in good health and CMV-seronegative.

CDR3 bases: TGCGCCAGCAGCCAAGATTACACAGCCAATAGCAATCAGCCCCAGCATTTT. Amino acids: CASSQDYTANSNQPQHF. The chain employs TRBV4-1 and TRBJ1-5; no clear D. The germline V gene encodes CDR1 MGHRA and CDR2 YSYEKL. V lost 0 bases and J lost 0, with 12 bases in between. This CDR3 is built from 17 residues.